This T cell receptor beta chain was recorded in a study of shared clonotypes between healthy human individuals. A split of CD4+ cells into CD45RA+ naive and CD45RA-negative memory subsets was performed. Produced via immunoSEQ multiplex PCR; TCRdb's table is partial and in-frame only. The table includes some 500,000 clones, around 95% detected once. The length of the CDR3 is 15 residues. The germline V gene has CDR1 ENHRY and CDR2 SYGVKD. With 4 bases removed from V and 5 bases from J, the gap between germline ends came to 17 bases. Sequencing was carried out using naive CD4+ T cells sorted from blood. The subset here: CD45RA+ positively selected. The sequence was obtained from a woman aged 30 to 39 in good health. The genes are TRBV10-3 and TRBJ1-2; TRBD1 might be the D (5 bases). In DNA, the CDR3 is TGTGCCATCAGTGCACAGGACCCTACTCAGTATGGCTACACCTTC. Amino acid sequence: CAISAQDPTQYGYTF.